The clone carrying this T cell receptor (beta chain) turned up a few times. Its antigen is as yet unknown. What was sequenced were expressed TCRB transcripts, since all of the isolated RNA had been reverse transcribed. The average read count of naive, central memory and regulatory T cell samples was around 3.6 million. Clones were read by immunoSEQ multiplex PCR, and TCRdb kept only the in-frame ones, dropping some. The table includes 680,000 or so clones, roughly 15% detected once. The data belong to a study of beta chain features in type 1 diabetes. Study at large: The patient and healthy donor groups were comparable for age, gender and cell yields.

The study, taken as a whole, reports: Across all four CD4+ subsets, people with type 1 diabetes showed modestly shorter TCRB CDR3s. Whether HLA type affects TCRB rearrangement stayed undetermined in the present work.

CDR3 length: 14 residues. Per the germline V gene, CDR1 is LGHNT and CDR2 is FRNRAP. With V trimmed by 3 bases and J by 11 bases, 7 bases remained unmatched. The sequenced sample consisted of naive CD4+ T cells from blood. This receptor was taken from a man younger than 35 in good health. This chain links TRBV12-5 with TRBJ2-1, with 10 bases identical to TRBD1. The CDR3: CASGLRMTGGQQFF. Written as DNA, the CDR3 is TGTGCTAGTGGTTTACGAATGACAGGGGGCCAGCAGTTCTTC.